These 31 T cell receptor beta chains were sequenced from one sample in a study of a mutant IDH1 vaccine in newly diagnosed glioma. Their antigens remain unidentified. Measured with immunoSEQ multiplex PCR; TCRdb has only the in-frame clones, and not every one. The sample contains 50,000 to 70,000 clones, 74% of which appear only once. Time point of the sample: week 35, safety follow-up. Alongside topical imiquimod, each dose of vaccine comprised 300 ug of mutant IDH1 20-mer peptide. This specimen consisted of PBMCs, obtained from a glioma patient whose treatment included an IDH1 peptide vaccine. These receptors all stem from a man between 45 and 60 years old with glioma.

This clone appeared a single time. The V call is TRBV10-3, the J call TRBJ1-1; 10 nucleotides line up with TRBD1. The germline V gene encodes CDR1 ENHRY and CDR2 SYGVKD. CDR3 length equals 14 residues. After removal of 4 bases from V and 1 base from J, the junction contained 0 bases not matched to a gene. CDR3 coding DNA: TGTGCCATCAGTGGGGACAGGGGGAACACTGAAGCTTTCTTT. This translates into CAISGDRGNTEAFF.

This clone was picked up one time. The chain uses TRBV6-1 and TRBJ1-3; D possibly corresponds to TRBD1 (6 bases). The CDR3 length is 14 residues. Germline CDR1 reads MNHNS; CDR2 reads SASEGT. V shed 3 bases and J shed 4 bases, with 10 bases lying between them. The CDR3 spells CASSDTGPGNTIYF. Written as DNA, the CDR3 is TGTGCCAGCAGTGATACAGGGCCCGGAAACACCATATATTTT.

This clone was seen only a few times. The rearrangement uses TRBV2 and TRBJ1-1; D is unresolved. Germline V lookup: CDR1 SNHLY, CDR2 FYNNEI. The CDR3 is 14 amino acids. V was clipped by 2 bases and J by 5 bases, with 12 bases between them. The CDR3 DNA sequence: TGTGCCAGCAGTGAAAGAGGTCTCGCGACTGAAGCTTTCTTT. It codes for CASSERGLATEAFF.

This chain joins TRBV29-1 and TRBJ2-1; TRBD2 matches 9 bases. This CDR3 contains 14 residues. Germline CDR1 is SQVTM and CDR2 is ANQGSEA. Trimming cost V 8 bases and J 4 bases; bases outside gene matches: 9. In DNA, the CDR3 is TGCAGCCAGGCACCTAGCGGGACGTACAATGAGCAGTTCTTC. This encodes CSQAPSGTYNEQFF.

The rearrangement uses TRBV9 and TRBJ1-1; no clear D gene. Looked up from germline, CDR1 is SGDLS and CDR2 is YYNGEE. V shed 2 bases and J shed 3 bases, with 8 bases lying between them. CDR3 size: 13 residues. The CDR3 loop reads CASSVGLDTEAFF. CDR3 nucleotide sequence: TGTGCCAGCAGCGTTGGACTGGACACTGAAGCTTTCTTT.

This clone was seen a single time. V usage is TRBV5-4 and J usage is TRBJ2-7, with TRBD2 matching over 8 bases. Trimming took 2 bases from V and 5 from J; bases not matched to a gene: 6. This CDR3 contains 14 residues. CDR1 SGHNT and CDR2 YYREEE come from the germline V gene (reference sequence). The CDR3 DNA reads TGTGCCAGCAGCTTTTACGGGGGGGCCGACGAGCAGTACTTC. Translation: CASSFYGGADEQYF.

This clone was seen just once. This sequence joins TRBV5-1 and TRBJ2-7; D is unresolved. Trimming cost V 0 bases and J 1 base, with 5 bases left between them. The CDR3 consists of 13 residues. From germline, CDR1 is SGHRS and CDR2 YFSETQ. The CDR3 bases are TGCGCCAGCAGCTTGGCTCCTTCCTACGAGCAGTACTTC. This gives the protein CASSLAPSYEQYF.

This clone was detected only a few times. The chain links TRBV30 to TRBJ1-1; D not resolved. The V gene lost 1 base and the J gene lost 0 bases, with 9 bases spanning the gap. The V gene's germline CDR1 is GTSNPN and CDR2 SVGIG (reference sequence). This CDR3 comprises 14 residues. The chain's CDR3 is CAWSGPAMNTEAFF. The CDR3 bases are TGTGCCTGGAGTGGGCCGGCCATGAACACTGAAGCTTTCTTT. Variable domain in full (rest from reference TRBV30 and TRBJ1-1): SQTIHQWPATLVQPVGSPLSLECTVEGTSNPNLYWYRQAAGRGLQLLFYSVGIGQISSEVPQNLSASRPQDRQFILSSKKLLLSDSGFYLCAWSGPAMNTEAFFGQGTRLTVV.

V usage is TRBV5-1 and J usage is TRBJ1-6, with D possibly TRBD1 on 5 matching bases. Germline CDR1 is SGHRS and CDR2 is YFSETQ. The length of the CDR3 is 15 residues. Trimming stripped 4 bases from V and 7 bases from J, with 15 bases between. The CDR3 region has the DNA TGCGCCAGCAGCCCCCGTCCAGGGAACAATTCACCCCTCCACTTT. This sequence encodes CASSPRPGNNSPLHF.

This chain connects TRBV7-9 to TRBJ2-2; D not resolved. The CDR3 is 14 residues long. CDR1 and CDR2 from the germline V gene are SEHNR and FQNEAQ (reference sequence). V lost 3 bases and J lost 0, with 5 bases in between. CDR3 in amino acids: CASSFPANTGELFF. The CDR3 DNA sequence: TGTGCCAGCAGCTTTCCAGCGAACACCGGGGAGCTGTTTTTT.

This chain connects TRBV4-1 to TRBJ2-1; 7 nucleotides match TRBD2. CDR1 and CDR2 from the germline V gene are MGHRA and YSYEKL. The J segment lost 14 bases and the V segment lost 0 bases, leaving 4 bases of the junction unmatched. This CDR3 spans 12 amino acids. The CDR3 bases are TGCGCCAGCAGCCAAGAGGGAGCGGGGAAGTTCTTC. This encodes CASSQEGAGKFF.

The chain has TRBV25-1 and TRBJ1-2, with a tentative D call TRBD1 (5 bases). The CDR3 is 12 residues long. V was cut by 2 bases and J by 8 bases, with 9 bases left in between. CDR1 is MGHDK and CDR2 is SYGVNS in the germline V gene. The CDR3 here is CASSEGGDGYTF. CDR3 DNA: TGTGCCAGCAGTGAAGGAGGGGACGGCTACACCTTC.

V is TRBV4-1 and J is TRBJ1-2, with unresolved D. The CDR3 is made up of 12 amino acids. Deletions cut 6 bases from V and 4 bases from J, with 9 bases between. CDR1 is MGHRA, CDR2 YSYEKL, per germline. The CDR3 protein is CASRSGPYGYTF. Written as DNA, the CDR3 is TGCGCCAGCAGGTCAGGCCCCTATGGCTACACCTTC.

The chain couples TRBV6-5 to TRBJ1-2; TRBD1 aligns across 7 bases. The CDR3 sequence is 13 residues long. The J segment lost 7 bases and the V segment lost 5 bases, leaving 7 bases of the junction unmatched. The germline V gene has CDR1 MNHEY and CDR2 SVGAGI. This CDR3 is CASSKAGTAGYTF. CDR3 in DNA: TGTGCCAGCAGTAAAGCCGGGACAGCTGGCTACACCTTC.

The V and J genes are TRBV19 and TRBJ2-1; 7 bases are a match to TRBD2. V dropped 2 bases and J dropped 4; count of bases not matched to a gene: 8. The CDR3 loop spans 16 amino acids. Germline lookup yields CDR1 LNHDA and CDR2 SQIVND (reference sequence). The CDR3 is CASSINGLGEYNEQFF. CDR3 in DNA: TGTGCCAGTAGTATAAACGGACTAGGGGAATACAATGAGCAGTTCTTC.

V usage is TRBV15 and J usage is TRBJ1-5; TRBD1 aligns across 7 bases. The trim removed 0 bases at V and 5 bases at J, leaving 4 bases unmatched. The CDR3 has 15 amino acids. Germline CDR1 is LNHNV and CDR2 is YYDKDF (reference sequence). The CDR3 here is CATSRDGRGDQPQHF. Written as DNA, the CDR3 is TGTGCCACCAGCAGAGATGGCAGGGGGGATCAGCCCCAGCATTTT.

The chain joins TRBV2 to TRBJ1-1; D uncertain. This CDR3 has 14 residues. Germline V lookup: CDR1 SNHLY, CDR2 FYNNEI. Trimming stripped 5 bases from V and 1 base from J, with 11 bases between. CDR3 residues: CASSLEQKNTEAFF. DNA of the CDR3: TGTGCCAGCAGTTTAGAGCAGAAGAACACTGAAGCTTTCTTT.

The rearrangement links TRBV7-2 to TRBJ1-5; D ambiguous. The CDR3 has 15 residues. Germline V gives CDR1 SGHTA, CDR2 FQGNSA. Trimming shortened V by 4 bases and J by 0 bases, and 10 bases separated the two germline ends. The CDR3 sequence is CASSSRAGSNQPQHF. In DNA form, the CDR3 reads TGTGCCAGCAGCTCCCGGGCGGGTAGCAATCAGCCCCAGCATTTT.

This clone is classed as medium-sized. This chain connects TRBV7-2 to TRBJ2-1; the D gene could be TRBD1 or TRBD2 (5 bases each). Germline V gene lookup returns CDR1 SGHTA and CDR2 FQGNSA. V was pared by 6 bases and J by 4 bases, with 16 bases between. This CDR3 has 15 amino acids. The CDR3 sequence: CASSSPGRRYNEQFF. In DNA form, the CDR3 reads TGTGCCAGCAGTTCCCCGGGACGGAGATACAATGAGCAGTTCTTC.

This clone was seen more than once but under ten times. This CDR3 is CASSVTSNEQFF. Written as DNA, the CDR3 is TGTGCCAGCAGCGTGACTAGCAATGAGCAGTTCTTC. This chain joins TRBV7-9 and TRBJ2-1, with D possibly matching TRBD2 (6 bases). Germline-derived CDR1 and CDR2 are SEHNR and FQNEAQ (reference sequence). Between the trimmed V and J ends, which lost 5 bases and 6 bases, there was a span of 8 bases. The CDR3 spans 12 residues.

J is TRBJ2-7 and V is TRBV7-2, with a weak D call TRBD1 (5 bases). Trimming cost V 9 bases and J 5 bases, with 20 bases left between them. Germline CDR1 reads SGHTA; CDR2 reads FQGNSA. The CDR3 totals 14 residues. The CDR3 spells CASLLAAGHHEQYF. CDR3 DNA sequence: TGTGCCAGTCTCCTCGCGGCAGGGCACCACGAGCAGTACTTC.

This sequence joins TRBV9 and TRBJ1-1; a possible D gene is TRBD1 (5 bases). With 0 bases removed from V and 7 bases from J, the gap between germline ends came to 10 bases. Germline assignment: CDR1 SGDLS and CDR2 YYNGEE. This CDR3 has 13 residues. This CDR3 is CASSVVGQNEAFF. CDR3 coding DNA: TGTGCCAGCAGCGTAGTGGGGCAGAATGAAGCTTTCTTT.

This clone was recorded only once. The V gene is TRBV5-1, the J gene TRBJ2-2, with D perhaps TRBD2 (7 bases). The CDR3 extends over 15 amino acids. Germline-derived CDR1 and CDR2 are SGHRS and YFSETQ. Between the trimmed V and J ends, which lost 0 bases and 4 bases, there was a span of 10 bases. CDR3 nucleotides: TGCGCCAGCAGCTTGGGCGCGGGGGCCACCGGGGAGCTGTTTTTT. Its translation is CASSLGAGATGELFF.

This clone appeared once. The chain has TRBV5-1 and TRBJ2-5, with 10 bases identical to TRBD2. The CDR3 length is 17 residues. Germline loops: CDR1 SGHRS, CDR2 YFSETQ. The J segment lost 8 bases and the V segment lost 0 bases, leaving 13 bases of the junction unmatched. CDR3 sequence reads: CASSLGFGPSGGDTQYF. DNA for the CDR3: TGCGCCAGCAGCTTGGGATTCGGGCCTAGCGGGGGAGATACCCAGTACTTC.

This clone was found a few times. The CDR3 is CASSELWNNEKLFF. The CDR3 DNA reads TGTGCCAGCAGCGAACTGTGGAATAATGAAAAACTGTTTTTT. The chain carries TRBV5-5 and TRBJ1-4, with D hard to call. V was trimmed by 4 bases and J by 4 bases, leaving 11 bases between them. Germline V CDR1 and CDR2: SGHKS, YYEKEE (reference sequence). This CDR3 contains 14 residues.

This clone counts as medium-sized. The chain recombines TRBV6-1 with TRBJ1-3; no reliable D call. The CDR3 has 16 residues. V lost 2 bases and J 3 bases, leaving 14 bases between the germline ends. CDR1 and CDR2 from the germline V gene are MNHNS and SASEGT. CDR3 amino acids: CASSEHVIKSGNTIYF. CDR3 in DNA: TGTGCCAGCAGTGAACACGTTATTAAGAGTGGAAACACCATATATTTT.

Note on this clone: One junction end does not reproduce the germline sequence, and a read error may be involved. The genes are TRBV7-7 and TRBJ2-2; perhaps D is TRBD1 or TRBD2 (6 bases each). The CDR3 has 14 amino acids. Germline V CDR1 and CDR2: SSHAT, FNYEAQ (reference sequence). DNA for the CDR3: TGTGCTAGCAGCCGCGGGACAAACACCGGGGAGCTGTTTTTT. Translating it yields CASSRGTNTGELFF.

The sample holds a few counts of this clone. This sequence joins TRBV5-1 and TRBJ2-1; 15 nucleotides line up with TRBD2. CDR1 and CDR2 (germline): SGHRS, YFSETQ. CDR3 length: 15 amino acids. Trimming removed 3 bases from V and 9 bases from J; junction bases left unmatched: 4. This chain's CDR3 is CASSWTSGGGGEQFF. The CDR3 region has the DNA TGCGCCAGCAGCTGGACTAGCGGGGGGGGCGGTGAGCAGTTCTTC. Drawing the rest from reference TRBV5-1 and TRBJ2-1, the complete variable domain is KAGVTQTPRYLIKTRGQQVTLSCSPISGHRSVSWYQQTPGQGLQFLFEYFSETQRNKGNFPGRFSGRQFSNSRSEMNVSTLELGDSALYLCASSWTSGGGGEQFFGPGTRLTVL.

CDR3 amino acids: CASSNTATGAPKGGEAFF. The CDR3 coding sequence is TGTGCCAGCAGTAATACTGCCACAGGGGCGCCCAAGGGGGGTGAAGCTTTCTTT. J is TRBJ1-1 and V is TRBV27; 7 bases align to TRBD1. V shed 5 bases and J 7 bases; nucleotides not matched to a gene: 22. Germline-derived CDR1 and CDR2 are MNHEY and SMNVEV (reference sequence). This CDR3 has 18 residues.

This sequence joins TRBV25-1 and TRBJ1-2, with unresolved D. The CDR3 runs to 13 residues. Germline assignment: CDR1 MGHDK and CDR2 SYGVNS. V shed 2 bases and J shed 1 base, with 5 bases lying between them. CDR3 sequence: CASSEPINYGYTF. In DNA form, the CDR3 reads TGTGCCAGCAGTGAACCGATTAACTATGGCTACACCTTC.

The chain is built from TRBV9 and TRBJ2-2; possibly TRBD2 for D (5 bases). Per germline, CDR1 SGDLS and CDR2 YYNGEE. Trimming removed 0 bases at V and 3 bases at J, with 12 bases between. This CDR3 has 16 amino acids. The CDR3 DNA reads as TGTGCCAGCAGCGTAGGAGGGAATCGGGACACCGGGGAGCTGTTTTTT. Translating it yields CASSVGGNRDTGELFF.